This entry lists 14 T cell receptor beta chains sequenced from one sample in a study of blood T cell repertoires in COVID-19. Clones were sequenced by immunoSEQ multiplex PCR, and TCRdb holds only the in-frame ones, with some missing. The table has 200,000 or so clones, around 84% seen once. Sequences were obtained from peripheral blood. These receptors were collected from a woman aged 55-69 years who had recovered from COVID-19.

The V call is TRBV30, the J call TRBJ2-2; D perhaps matches TRBD1 (6 bases). Germline CDR1 GTSNPN, CDR2 SVGIG (reference sequence). The CDR3 runs to 13 residues. Trimming removed 8 bases at V and 1 base at J, with 11 bases between. CDR3 in DNA: TGTGCCCGGTGGGGGCGGAACACCGGGGAGCTGTTTTTT. It codes for CARWGRNTGELFF.

This clone was found once. The rearrangement links TRBV7-9 to TRBJ2-5; D may be TRBD2 (6 bases). Trimming took 7 bases from V and 4 from J, leaving 13 bases between them. CDR1 is SEHNR, CDR2 FQNEAQ, per germline (reference sequence). The CDR3 has 13 amino acids. Written as DNA, the CDR3 is TGTGCCAGCACCCCGTCCGGGAGAGAGACCCAGTACTTC. It is translated as CASTPSGRETQYF. Combining the CDR3 with reference TRBV7-9 and TRBJ2-5 gives the whole variable domain DTGVSQNPRHKITKRGQNVTFRCDPISEHNRLYWYRQTLGQGPEFLTYFQNEAQLEKSRLLSDRFSAERPKGSFSTLEIQRTEQGDSAMYLCASTPSGRETQYFGPGTRLLVL.

The chain has TRBV11-1 and TRBJ2-3, with 10 bases fitting TRBD1. Germline trimming cut 5 bases from V and 2 bases from J; bases unmatched to any gene: 7. The length of the CDR3 is 16 residues. Germline values: CDR1 SGHAT, CDR2 FQDESV (reference sequence). For the CDR3, the DNA is TGTGCCAGCAGCCGGAGAGGGACAGGGGCCACAGATACGCAGTATTTT. This codes for CASSRRGTGATDTQYF.

V is TRBV6-6 and J is TRBJ2-3; 13 nucleotides align to TRBD2. This CDR3 spans 15 amino acids. Trimming at V came to 7 bases and at J to 3 bases, leaving 4 bases not matched to a gene. Germline values: CDR1 MNHNY, CDR2 SVGAGI (reference sequence). DNA of the CDR3: TGTGCCAGCACCACGACTAGCGGGGGGACAGATACGCAGTATTTT. Translated: CASTTTSGGTDTQYF.

The chain is built from TRBV7-2 and TRBJ2-7; possible D gene TRBD2, 5 bases. Germline V gene data show CDR1 as SGHTA and CDR2 as FQGNSA. Trimming pared 0 bases from V and 2 bases from J, leaving 8 bases between. CDR3 length: 14 amino acids. In DNA, the CDR3 is TGTGCCAGCAGCTTAGCAGGGAGTACCTACGAGCAGTACTTC. Translation gives CASSLAGSTYEQYF.

The gene calls are TRBV13 and TRBJ2-7; 8 bases align to TRBD1. The CDR3 runs to 15 residues. J was trimmed by 0 bases and V by 4 bases; bases with no gene match: 5. The germline V gene encodes CDR1 PRHDT and CDR2 FYEKMQ (reference sequence). In nucleotides, the CDR3 is TGTGCCAGCAGCTCGGGACAGGAGAGCTCCTACGAGCAGTACTTC. It translates to CASSSGQESSYEQYF.

The rearrangement uses TRBV4-1 and TRBJ2-7, with TRBD2 as a possible D gene (6 bases). The ends were cut back, 0 bases at V and 1 base at J, with 13 bases in the middle. Germline values: CDR1 MGHRA, CDR2 YSYEKL. The CDR3 has 16 residues. In DNA, the CDR3 is TGCGCCAGCAGCCAAGAGCGGGAAGGGAGATCCTACGAGCAGTACTTC. Translation gives CASSQEREGRSYEQYF.

This CDR3 is CASSDRGLYGYTF. CDR3 DNA sequence: TGTGCCAGCAGTGACAGGGGGCTGTATGGCTACACCTTC. The rearrangement links TRBV2 to TRBJ1-2; 8 bases fit TRBD1. CDR3 length: 13 amino acids. Trimming removed 3 bases from V and 5 bases from J; junction bases left unmatched: 2. Germline V lookup: CDR1 SNHLY, CDR2 FYNNEI.

J is TRBJ1-4 and V is TRBV9, with TRBD1 matching over 9 bases. The CDR3 totals 17 residues. The germline CDR1 and CDR2 sequences are SGDLS and YYNGEE. V was clipped by 4 bases and J by 0 bases; unmatched bases: 7. The DNA of the CDR3 is TGTGCCAGCAGCAGACGGACAGGGGCCGCAACTAATGAAAAACTGTTTTTT. Its protein product is CASSRRTGAATNEKLFF.

This clone was observed a single time. This chain connects TRBV2 to TRBJ1-1; D not certain. Trimming left V 3 bases short and J 0 bases short, with 5 bases between. Germline V gene lookup returns CDR1 SNHLY and CDR2 FYNNEI. The CDR3 is 13 residues long. CDR3 bases: TGTGCCAGCAGTGACGGGATGAACACTGAAGCTTTCTTT. Translated: CASSDGMNTEAFF. The complete variable domain, with remaining parts taken from reference TRBV2 and TRBJ1-1, reads EPEVTQTPSHQVTQMGQEVILRCVPISNHLYFYWYRQILGQKVEFLVSFYNNEISEKSEIFDDQFSVERPDGSNFTLKIRSTKLEDSAMYFCASSDGMNTEAFFGQGTRLTVV.

The CDR3 spells CAWREGSGNEQYF. The CDR3 DNA reads TGTGCCTGGAGGGAGGGGAGTGGGAACGAGCAGTACTTC. This chain connects TRBV30 to TRBJ2-7, with a tentative D call TRBD2 (6 bases). Germline values: CDR1 GTSNPN, CDR2 SVGIG (reference sequence). This CDR3 is built from 13 residues. V lost 3 bases, J lost 5 bases, and 14 bases lay in between.

The gene calls are TRBV11-2 and TRBJ2-3; the match to TRBD2 covers 9 bases. Germline CDR1 SGHAT, CDR2 FQNNGV. J lost 0 bases, V lost 0 bases, and 7 bases had no gene match. CDR3 length equals 18 residues. DNA of the CDR3: TGTGCCAGCAGCTTAGACCAGGGACTAGCCTTTAGCACAGATACGCAGTATTTT. Protein product: CASSLDQGLAFSTDTQYF.

Comment on this clone: A junction boundary mismatches the germline segment, possibly from a read error. CDR3 DNA sequence: TGTGCCAGCAGCCAAGAGGAGGGGACGACGATTTTC. This translates into CASSQEEGTTIF. V gene TRBV3-1 (or the pseudogene TRBV3-2) combines with J gene TRBJ2-7; possible D gene TRBD2, 6 bases. The CDR3 runs 12 residues. Per germline, CDR1 LGHDT and CDR2 YNNKEL (reference sequence).

The CDR3 DNA is TGTGCTAGTCAGGACAGAGACGCGAAAGACGAGCAGTACTTC. Its protein is CASQDRDAKDEQYF. The chain uses TRBV12-5 and TRBJ2-7; a weak D match, TRBD1 (6 bases). Germline-derived CDR1 and CDR2 are LGHNT and FRNRAP. The CDR3 consists of 14 residues. Trimming took off 8 bases at V and 5 bases at J, with 19 bases between the two ends. Variable domain in full (rest from reference TRBV12-5 and TRBJ2-7): DARVTQTPRHKVTEMGQEVTMRCQPILGHNTVFWYRQTMMQGLELLAYFRNRAPLDDSGMPKDRFSAEMPDATLATLKIQPSEPRDSAVYFCASQDRDAKDEQYFGPGTRLTVT.